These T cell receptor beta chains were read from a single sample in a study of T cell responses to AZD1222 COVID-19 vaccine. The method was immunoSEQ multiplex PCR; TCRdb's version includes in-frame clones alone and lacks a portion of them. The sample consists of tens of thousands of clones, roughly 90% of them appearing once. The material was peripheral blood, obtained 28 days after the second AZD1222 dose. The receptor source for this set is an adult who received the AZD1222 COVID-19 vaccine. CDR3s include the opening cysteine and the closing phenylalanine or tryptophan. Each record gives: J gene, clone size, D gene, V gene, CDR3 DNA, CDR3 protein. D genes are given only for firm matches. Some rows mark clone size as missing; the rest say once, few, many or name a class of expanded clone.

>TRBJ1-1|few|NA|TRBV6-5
TGTGCCAGCAGACCTCAGAACCAGAACACTGAAGCTTTCTTT
CASRPQNQNTEAFF
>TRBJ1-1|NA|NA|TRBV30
TGTGCCTGGAATCCGGGCCCGAACACTGAAGCTTTCTTT
CAWNPGPNTEAFF
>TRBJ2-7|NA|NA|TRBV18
TGTGCCAGCTCACCTTTCGCCAGACAGCTAGACTACGAGCAGTACTTC
CASSPFARQLDYEQYF
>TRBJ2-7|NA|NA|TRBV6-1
TGTGCCAGCAGTGAAGTAAGTACCTGGAGCTCCTACGAGCAGTACTTC
CASSEVSTWSSYEQYF
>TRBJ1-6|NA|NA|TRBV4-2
TGTGCCAGCAGCCAAGAGTACGATAATTCACCCCTCCACTTT
CASSQEYDNSPLHF
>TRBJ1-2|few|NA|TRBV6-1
TGTGCCAGCAGTGAAGGTTTTTTAACACAGAATTATGGCTACACCTTC
CASSEGFLTQNYGYTF
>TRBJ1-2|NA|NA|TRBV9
TGTGCCAGCAGCGTAGTTAACAACTATGGCTACACCTTC
CASSVVNNYGYTF
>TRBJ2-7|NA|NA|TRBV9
TGTGCCAGCAGCGTAGGTACAGGGTTCACCTACGAGCAGTACTTC
CASSVGTGFTYEQYF
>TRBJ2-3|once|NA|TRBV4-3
TGCGCCAGCAGCCAAGTGGGTGGCGCAGATACGCAGTATTTT
CASSQVGGADTQYF
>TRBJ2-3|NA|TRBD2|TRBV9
TGTGCCAGCAGTCCAGCGGGGGGGCGAGGCACAGATACGCAGTATTTT
CASSPAGGRGTDTQYF
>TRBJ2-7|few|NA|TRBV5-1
TGCGCCAGCAGCCCCGCGGAGACCTACCACGAGCAGTACTTC
CASSPAETYHEQYF
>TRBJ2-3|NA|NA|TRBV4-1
TGCGCCAGCACCCCATTTCAGCAGAACACAGATACGCAGTATTTT
CASTPFQQNTDTQYF
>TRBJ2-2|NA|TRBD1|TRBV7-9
TGTGCCAGCAGCGCCCCAGGGGGCGGGGAGCTGTTTTTT
CASSAPGGGELFF
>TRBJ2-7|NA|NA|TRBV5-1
TGCGCCAGCACCCCTCGGGGCCTGGACGAGCAGTACTTC
CASTPRGLDEQYF
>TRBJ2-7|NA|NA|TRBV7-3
TGTGCCAGCAGCTTAAGGGGTGGAGGTGACTACGAGCAGTACTTC
CASSLRGGGDYEQYF
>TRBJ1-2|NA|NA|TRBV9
TGTGCCAGCAGCCCCCGAAATGTGCGGAATGGCTACACCTTC
CASSPRNVRNGYTF
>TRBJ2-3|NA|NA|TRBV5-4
TGTGCCAGCAGCTTGGCCAATGGCCAGATTGTACCTCCCACAGATACGCAGTATTTT
CASSLANGQIVPPTDTQYF
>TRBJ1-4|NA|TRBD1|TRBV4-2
TGTGCCAGCAGCCAAGGTGGACAGGCCCTTAATGAAAAACTGTTTTTT
CASSQGGQALNEKLFF
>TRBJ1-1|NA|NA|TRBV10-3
TGTGCCATCAGTGAGTCCTCGGGAGGGGAAAACACTGAAGCTTTCTTT
CAISESSGGENTEAFF
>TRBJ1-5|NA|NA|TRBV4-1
TGCGCCAGCAGCCAGCGGGTATTGTTTAGCAATCAGCCCCAGCATTTT
CASSQRVLFSNQPQHF
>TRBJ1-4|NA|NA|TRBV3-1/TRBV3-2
TGTGCCAGCAGCCAAGATGAGGGGGGACTGTTTTTT
CASSQDEGGLFF
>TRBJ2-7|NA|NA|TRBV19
TGTGCCAGTAGTAAGGGGGGACAGAGGGGCTCCTACGAGCAGTACTTC
CASSKGGQRGSYEQYF
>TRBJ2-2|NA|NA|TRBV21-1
TGTGCCAGCAGCAAGGCGGGGGCGGACCCCCACACCGGGGAGCTGTTTTTT
CASSKAGADPHTGELFF
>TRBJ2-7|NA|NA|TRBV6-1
TGTGCCAGCAGTGAAGGTCAACTAGCTAGCGACGAGCAGTACTTC
CASSEGQLASDEQYF
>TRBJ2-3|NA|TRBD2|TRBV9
TGTGCCAGCAGTAGACTAGCGGGGGGCACAGATACGCAGTATTTT
CASSRLAGGTDTQYF
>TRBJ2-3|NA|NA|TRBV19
TGTGCCAGTAGTACCCGCCTCACAGATACGCAGTATTTT
CASSTRLTDTQYF
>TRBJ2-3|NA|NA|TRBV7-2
TGTGCCAGCAGCTTAGGTTTCCCCGATACGCAGTATTTT
CASSLGFPDTQYF
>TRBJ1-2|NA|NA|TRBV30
TGTGCCTGGAAATCCCTCTATGGCTACACCTTC
CAWKSLYGYTF
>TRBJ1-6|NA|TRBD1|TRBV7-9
TGTGCCAGCAGCTCGACAGGGGTAATTTCACCCCTCCACTTT
CASSSTGVISPLHF